This T cell receptor (beta chain) is drawn from a study of cytomegalovirus exposure and HLA in healthy donors. In the PCR, 60 Vbeta and 13 Jbeta primers were used. Repertoires were generated with immunoSEQ multiplex PCR, while TCRdb's copy carries only in-frame clones and drops some. The top ten clones hold approximately 2% of a sample with some 180,000 clones, around four fifths of them seen once. Concerning this clone: The antigen is not known.

General observations from the study: The study flagged some 170 TCR beta chains as cytomegalovirus-associated. In a later analysis, V- and J-gene trimming of beta chains associated with a DCLRE1C missense variant, replicated independently. Exclusion as indistinguishable affected some V segments, including TRBV6-2 and TRBV6-3.

Germline CDR1 GTSNPN, CDR2 SVGIG (reference sequence). The CDR3 length is 12 residues. The V end lost 1 base, the J end lost 5 bases, and 9 bases lay between the germline ends. Though probably carrying unrecorded immune exposures, donors were nominally healthy at sampling. This chain uses TRBV30 with TRBJ2-7; D uncertain. This receptor was taken from a woman in her twenties or thirties in good health and CMV-seronegative. Source material: PBMCs. The CDR3, as DNA: TGTGCCTGGAGTGCGAACACCAACGAGCAGTACTTC. Amino acids: CAWSANTNEQYF.